This T cell receptor beta chain came from a study of CD8 T cells in ankylosing spondylitis. Study conclusions and caveats: Ankylosing spondylitis blood appeared to carry a characteristic TCR beta motif of several highly homologous variants. A subset of motif variants has previously been described in the synovial fluid and blood of reactive arthritis.

TCRdb processed the 5' RACE reads anew with MiXCR; each CDR3 protein has one entry. Of about 250,000 distinct CDR3 sequences listed, over 30% are singletons. Of note for this clonotype: Antigen unknown.

Germline trimming cut 9 bases from V and 2 bases from J; bases unmatched to any gene: 7. The CDR3 runs 13 residues. Germline V gene sequence: CDR1 MNHNS, CDR2 SASEGT. The sequence derives from a male donor with ankylosing spondylitis or in good health (not recorded which). Sequenced: blood, either unsorted or a sorted T cell fraction (not recorded which). The chain carries TRBV6-1 and TRBJ2-7, with 7 bases lining up with TRBD1. The CDR3 protein is CASRDSPAYEQYF. The CDR3 DNA sequence: TGTGCCAGTCGGGACAGTCCAGCCTACGAGCAGTACTTC.